The sequence of this TCR beta chain was determined in a study of CD8 T cells in ankylosing spondylitis. Using quantitative 5'-RACE with molecular barcodes, the authors made TCR beta libraries. MiXCR, applied by TCRdb to the 5' RACE reads, yields one record per CDR3 protein. The sample includes fewer than 550,000 distinct CDR3 sequences, 5.3% of them seen just once. This clonotype was counted many times. What it binds is not known. V shed 1 base and J shed 0 bases, with 13 bases lying between them. The germline CDR1 and CDR2 sequences are SGHTA and FQGNSA. The CDR3 runs to 17 residues. General study findings and limits: The clones that were linked to disease were reported to be significantly enriched in matched synovial fluid samples from ankylosing spondylitis patients. In peripheral blood, disease-linked CD8+ clones occurred at relatively low frequencies. For ankylosing spondylitis blood, a TCR beta motif of seven to nine highly homologous variants appeared characteristic.

The sequence was collected from a male donor with ankylosing spondylitis. Sequenced: blood, either unsorted or a sorted T cell fraction (not recorded which). V usage is TRBV7-2 and J usage is TRBJ2-1; TRBD2 is a possible D gene (5 bases). The CDR3 sequence is CASSLGPGVSSYNEQFF. The DNA for the CDR3 is TGTGCCAGCAGCTTAGGCCCCGGGGTGAGCTCCTACAATGAGCAGTTCTTC.